The 8 T cell receptor beta chains given below trace back to one sample, sequenced in a study of CD4 T cells in relation to SARS-CoV-2 and coronaviruses. Unexposed donor CD4+ T cells date from about 2011-2019, before the COVID-19 pandemic. CD4+ T cells were isolated from the cells after 10 days of culture. Profiled with immunoSEQ multiplex PCR; TCRdb holds only in-frame clones, not every one. The sample has approximately 25,000 clones, over 65% seen once. No antigen has been identified for these receptors. The sequenced sample consisted of CD4+ T cells from PBMCs, cultured in vitro. These receptors were obtained from a human donor in good health.

CDR3 nucleotide sequence: TGCGCCAGCAGCCAAGCGGGGGGGGTGGTGGCAGATACGCAGTATTTT. Translating gives CASSQAGGVVADTQYF. The chain recombines TRBV4-3 with TRBJ2-3, with 8 nucleotides matching TRBD2. The germline V gene has CDR1 LGHNA and CDR2 YSLEER. The CDR3 runs 16 residues. V lost 1 base, J lost 4 bases, and 7 bases stayed unmatched.

The V and J genes are TRBV9 and TRBJ2-2; 10 nucleotides agree with TRBD2. The germline CDR1 and CDR2 sequences are SGDLS and YYNGEE. The trim removed 4 bases at V and 5 bases at J, leaving 5 bases unmatched. The CDR3 loop spans 15 amino acids. CDR3 sequence: CASSPLAGVTGELFF. The CDR3 DNA sequence: TGTGCCAGCAGCCCTCTAGCGGGAGTTACCGGGGAGCTGTTTTTT.

The rearrangement joins TRBV3-1 (or the pseudogene TRBV3-2) to TRBJ2-1; 7 nucleotides align to TRBD2. CDR1 and CDR2 from the germline V gene are LGHDT and YNNKEL (reference sequence). CDR3 length: 16 amino acids. Trimming at V came to 1 base and at J to 3 bases, leaving 6 bases not matched to a gene. CDR3 nucleotide sequence: TGTGCCAGCAGCCAAGGCAGCGGGACGCTCTACAATGAGCAGTTCTTC. Translating it yields CASSQGSGTLYNEQFF.

V is TRBV11-2 and J is TRBJ2-5; maybe TRBD1 (5 bases). CDR1 and CDR2 from the germline V gene are SGHAT and FQNNGV. Trimming left V 1 base short and J 5 bases short, with 8 bases between. This CDR3 comprises 13 residues. This CDR3 is CASSLGRAETQYF. In DNA, the CDR3 is TGTGCCAGCAGCTTAGGCAGGGCGGAGACCCAGTACTTC.

The chain carries TRBV19 and TRBJ2-2, with unresolved D. Germline V gives CDR1 LNHDA, CDR2 SQIVND (reference sequence). The CDR3 sequence is 15 residues long. V dropped 3 bases and J dropped 1 base, with 9 bases sitting between them. CDR3 amino acids: CASSIFSRNTGELFF. The CDR3 region has the DNA TGTGCCAGTAGTATCTTCTCCAGGAACACCGGGGAGCTGTTTTTT. Drawing the rest from reference TRBV19 and TRBJ2-2, the complete variable domain is DGGITQSPKYLFRKEGQNVTLSCEQNLNHDAMYWYRQDPGQGLRLIYYSQIVNDFQKGDIAEGYSVSREKKESFPLTVTSAQKNPTAFYLCASSIFSRNTGELFFGEGSRLTVL.

The rearrangement links TRBV3-1 (or the pseudogene TRBV3-2) to TRBJ2-1, with a possible D match to TRBD2 (6 bases). Germline assignment: CDR1 LGHDT and CDR2 YNNKEL (reference sequence). V shed 4 bases and J shed 8 bases, with 12 bases lying between them. This CDR3 has 13 amino acids. CDR3 coding DNA: TGTGCCAGCAGCCTCCGGGGGATTGATGAGCAGTTCTTC. Protein sequence: CASSLRGIDEQFF.

This chain links TRBV12-3 or TRBV12-4 with TRBJ2-5, with 9 bases matching TRBD1. CDR3 length equals 13 residues. Trimming took 5 bases from V and 3 from J; bases not matched to a gene: 1. CDR3 bases: TGTGCCAGCAGTGGGGACAGGGAAGAGACCCAGTACTTC. Protein product: CASSGDREETQYF.

The chain combines TRBV3-1 (or the pseudogene TRBV3-2) with TRBJ1-6, with D unresolved. V was trimmed by 4 bases and J by 9 bases, leaving 16 bases between them. Germline V gives CDR1 LGHDT, CDR2 YNNKEL (reference sequence). The CDR3 loop spans 15 amino acids. CDR3 amino acids: CASSPRPSPGSPLHF. CDR3 sequence (DNA): TGTGCCAGCAGCCCCCGACCGTCCCCGGGTTCACCCCTCCACTTT.